The entry below describes one TCR beta chain. Its matching antigen is unknown. TCR beta CDR3 regions were amplified from RNA transcripts. The library came from an HTBI-primed first-round RT-PCR and a second-round multiplex PCR. TCRdb ran MiXCR on the multiplex PCR reads and lists one entry per CDR3 protein. The sample shows 200,000 to 250,000 distinct CDR3 sequences, roughly 50% of them seen only once. This entry is derived from a study of Graves' ophthalmopathy and Graves' hyperthyroidism. From germline, CDR1 is SNHLY and CDR2 FYNNEI. The ends lost 6 bases at V and 10 bases at J; junction bases unmatched: 14. The CDR3 has 16 amino acids. Study results and caveats: Its predictions of ophthalmopathy progression gave the model 65% to 71% sensitivity and 72% to 75% specificity.

The chain links TRBV2 to TRBJ1-6, with TRBD1 matching over 8 bases. The specimen sequenced was peripheral blood. This TCR was sampled from an adult man with Graves' ophthalmopathy. The CDR3 DNA reads TGTGCCAGCAGCTCTTCATCGCAGGGGGCAAAGTCACCCCTCCACTTT. It encodes CASSSSSQGAKSPLHF.